What follows are 16 T cell receptor beta chains derived from one specimen sequenced in a study of shared T cell receptors in the human thymus. Measured with immunoSEQ multiplex PCR; TCRdb has only the in-frame clones, and not every one. The sample records about 660,000 clones, around 87% being singletons. The same sample was also used in a study of human thymus T cells.

The sequencing sample was made of thymocytes. The receptors shown here come from a boy in the first two years of life with a congenital heart defect.

CDR3 in amino acids: CASSSAGGANEQFF. The CDR3 DNA is TGTGCCAGCAGCTCAGCCGGGGGAGCCAATGAGCAGTTCTTC. The chain uses TRBV11-2 and TRBJ2-1; D is possibly TRBD2 (6 bases). Germline CDR1 is SGHAT and CDR2 is FQNNGV. There are 14 residues in the CDR3. The ends were cut back, 4 bases at V and 6 bases at J, with 13 bases in the middle.

This clone was seen once. CDR3 protein: CATSRGSGMTSGSPYEQYF. In nucleotides, the CDR3 is TGTGCCACCAGCAGAGGTAGCGGAATGACTAGCGGGAGCCCCTACGAGCAGTACTTC. The J gene is TRBJ2-7, the V gene TRBV15; 12 bases match TRBD2. Trimming cost V 1 base and J 2 bases; bases outside gene matches: 12. Germline V gene data show CDR1 as LNHNV and CDR2 as YYDKDF (reference sequence). This CDR3 region has 19 residues.

Note on this clone: Germline and junction disagree at one end, which may indicate a read error. The gene calls are TRBV29-1 and TRBJ1-6, with a tentative D call TRBD1 (5 bases). The length of the CDR3 is 13 residues. Per germline, CDR1 SQVTM and CDR2 ANQGSEA. CDR3 coding DNA: TGCAGCGTTGGGACAACCTATAATTCCCCCCTCCACTTT. Its protein is CSVGTTYNSPLHF.

V is TRBV6-5 and J is TRBJ2-2; 7 bases fit TRBD2. V was pared by 8 bases and J by 1 base, with 4 bases of the junction left unmatched. The CDR3 spans 14 residues. In germline, CDR1 is MNHEY, CDR2 SVGAGI. The CDR3 spells CASGIAGNTGELFF. CDR3 DNA: TGTGCCAGCGGTATAGCGGGGAACACCGGGGAGCTGTTTTTT.

CDR3 bases: TGTGCCAGCAGTGCGTTAGCGGGGGGGCGGCTTTTGCCAGAGACCCAGTACTTC. It yields the protein CASSALAGGRLLPETQYF. V and J are TRBV2 and TRBJ2-5, with TRBD2 matching over 11 bases. Trimming took 4 bases from V and 4 from J; bases not matched to a gene: 14. This CDR3 has 18 residues. CDR1 is SNHLY and CDR2 is FYNNEI in the germline V gene.

The chain carries TRBV5-1 and TRBJ2-3; possibly TRBD2 for D (6 bases). Germline assignment: CDR1 SGHRS and CDR2 YFSETQ. Trimming removed 5 bases at V and 4 bases at J, with 11 bases between. The CDR3 runs to 13 residues. The CDR3, as DNA: TGCGCCAGCAGGGAGGGCGTCGCAGATACGCAGTATTTT. This translates into CASREGVADTQYF.

The chain is built from TRBV5-1 and TRBJ1-5; the D is unclear. The CDR3 consists of 13 residues. Germline V gives CDR1 SGHRS, CDR2 YFSETQ. The V gene lost 1 base and the J gene lost 3 bases, with 5 bases spanning the gap. The CDR3 coding sequence is TGCGCCAGCAGCTTGAGCATCAATCAGCCCCAGCATTTT. Translated, it gives CASSLSINQPQHF.

The V and J genes are TRBV13 and TRBJ2-2; D uncertain. This CDR3 region has 14 residues. V was cut by 5 bases and J by 3 bases, with 10 bases left in between. Germline assignment: CDR1 PRHDT and CDR2 FYEKMQ (reference sequence). CDR3 DNA: TGTGCCAGCAGCCCCCCCCTGTACACCGGGGAGCTGTTTTTT. Translation gives CASSPPLYTGELFF.

This clone was found a few times. This chain links TRBV27 with TRBJ2-7; 8 bases fit TRBD2. The V gene's germline CDR1 is MNHEY and CDR2 SMNVEV (reference sequence). The CDR3 sequence is 16 residues long. The V segment lost 7 bases and the J segment 3 bases; nucleotides outside the gene matches: 14. This CDR3 is CASNPGKAGVVYEQYF. CDR3 nucleotide sequence: TGTGCCAGCAATCCTGGAAAAGCGGGAGTAGTCTACGAGCAGTACTTC.

The V gene is TRBV9, the J gene TRBJ2-1, with 7 bases that match TRBD1. The CDR3 spans 14 residues. V dropped 4 bases and J dropped 8; count of bases not matched to a gene: 9. Germline V gene data show CDR1 as SGDLS and CDR2 as YYNGEE. CDR3 DNA sequence: TGTGCCAGCAGCCCACAACAGGGGACGGATGAGCAGTTCTTC. Translated: CASSPQQGTDEQFF. The whole variable domain, remainder taken from reference TRBV9 and TRBJ2-1, is DSGVTQTPKHLITATGQRVTLRCSPRSGDLSVYWYQQSLDQGLQFLIQYYNGEERAKGNILERFSAQQFPDLHSELNLSSLELGDSALYFCASSPQQGTDEQFFGPGTRLTVL.

The chain's CDR3 is CASSLEPLNPYGYTF. The CDR3 DNA reads TGTGCCAGCAGTTTAGAGCCCCTTAACCCCTATGGCTACACCTTC. V usage is TRBV28 and J usage is TRBJ1-2; D uncertain. Trimming stripped 2 bases from V and 4 bases from J, with 14 bases between. Germline CDR1 and CDR2: MDHEN and SYDVKM. The CDR3 runs to 15 residues.

The chain links TRBV29-1 to TRBJ2-1, with 7 bases aligning to TRBD2. Germline lookup yields CDR1 SQVTM and CDR2 ANQGSEA. The CDR3 runs to 21 residues. Losses at the gene ends were 1 base for V and 1 base for J; bases not matched to a gene: 22. The CDR3 here is CSVEGPLREGPTVRSYNEQFF. DNA of the CDR3: TGCAGCGTTGAAGGCCCACTTAGGGAGGGGCCCACGGTTAGGTCCTACAATGAGCAGTTCTTC.

The chain employs TRBV5-1 and TRBJ1-3; 7 positions agree with TRBD1. V was pared by 4 bases and J by 0 bases, with 4 bases of the junction left unmatched. The CDR3 loop spans 15 amino acids. CDR1 is SGHRS, CDR2 YFSETQ, per germline. CDR3 sequence: CASSPGQLSGNTIYF. Here the CDR3 DNA reads TGCGCCAGCAGCCCGGGACAGCTCTCTGGAAACACCATATATTTT.

The chain couples TRBV4-3 to TRBJ2-7; 10 bases agree with TRBD1. With 0 bases clipped from V and 0 bases from J, the junction kept 5 bases outside the gene matches. CDR1 LGHNA and CDR2 YSLEER come from the germline V gene. The CDR3 has 17 amino acids. CDR3 sequence: CASSQEKGQGHSYEQYF. CDR3 in DNA: TGCGCCAGCAGCCAAGAAAAGGGACAGGGGCACTCCTACGAGCAGTACTTC.

The chain couples TRBV7-2 to TRBJ2-6; 7 bases align to TRBD2. Unmatched junction bases numbered 13, after V lost 5 bases and J lost 0 bases. CDR3 length: 19 residues. CDR1 and CDR2 from the germline V gene are SGHTA and FQGNSA. CDR3 sequence (DNA): TGTGCCAGCAGCCCATATCCGGGACTAAGATCCTCTGGGGCCAACGTCCTGACTTTC. Protein: CASSPYPGLRSSGANVLTF.

The rearrangement joins TRBV7-8 to TRBJ2-7; 7 nucleotides line up with TRBD2. Germline CDR1 SGHVS, CDR2 FQNEAQ. The CDR3 loop spans 16 amino acids. The V gene end was trimmed by 3 bases and the J gene end by 6 bases; junction bases not matched to a gene: 14. CDR3 DNA: TGTGCCAGCAGCTTTCGACTTGAGGCGGGAGAGCTCGAGCAGTACTTC. Amino acids: CASSFRLEAGELEQYF.